A selection of T cell receptor beta chains follows, all from one sample in a study of regulatory T cells in long-lasting Graves disease. One entry per CDR3 protein results from TCRdb running MiXCR on the multiplex PCR reads. Of about 220,000 distinct CDR3 sequences in the sample, roughly 18% are singletons; the top ten hold 10% to 15%. This sample was shared with a second study, whose subject was T cells in Graves' hyperthyroidism and ophthalmopathy.

The source material was peripheral blood mononuclear cells (PBMCs), sampled at new diagnosis, from a patient treated with antithyroid drugs. These receptors came from a woman in her twenties or thirties with Graves disease. The CDR3 runs from the conserved cysteine through the conserved F or W. Fields, in order: CDR3 protein, V gene, J gene.

CASSREGKTGGTEAFF	TRBV14	TRBJ1-1
CASSITLTGRTEAFF	TRBV19	TRBJ1-1
CAWSRGTSSTDTQYF	TRBV30	TRBJ2-3
CASSKGGKRAKNIKYF	TRBV3-1	TRBJ2-4
CASSHSGKVTDTQYF	TRBV10-1	TRBJ2-3
CSATLASGGQETQYF	TRBV20-1	TRBJ2-5
CASSFGPPSSYEQYF	TRBV11-2	TRBJ2-7
CASSIFPTSYEQYF	TRBV6-1	TRBJ2-7
CASSGNRGTGELFF	TRBV2	TRBJ2-2
CASSPQRQGSTDTQYF	TRBV18	TRBJ2-3
CASSLEGGVQPQHF	TRBV6-1	TRBJ1-5
CASSMPGANYGYTF	TRBV19	TRBJ1-2
CASRRTSGSKVDEQYF	TRBV2	TRBJ2-7
CASSRDSGETQYF	TRBV6-1	TRBJ2-5
CSLWVAGGDEQFF	TRBV29-1	TRBJ2-1
CASSYHRERNYGYTF	TRBV6-5	TRBJ1-2
CATSGGGGIQETQYF	TRBV24-1	TRBJ2-5
CASRLAGADIQYF	TRBV13	TRBJ2-4
CASSFRPTGEAFF	TRBV12-3/TRBV12-4	TRBJ1-1
CAISENDLSGGHEQFF	TRBV10-3	TRBJ2-1
CASSQVQVNTEAFF	TRBV3-1	TRBJ1-1
CASSSRDDHTGELFF	TRBV19	TRBJ2-2
CASSPPGGFGEAFF	TRBV18	TRBJ1-1
CSARDSRVSYEQYF	TRBV20-1	TRBJ2-7
CASSLRQTTEAFF	TRBV7-8	TRBJ1-1
CASSLSSGQGARGYTF	TRBV14	TRBJ1-2
CASSLTEGLDTEAFF	TRBV11-2	TRBJ1-1
CASSQGGVMNTEAFF	TRBV4-1	TRBJ1-1
CASSSRVRGKETQYF	TRBV28	TRBJ2-5
CASSSPGTGRGGQPQHF	TRBV6-9	TRBJ1-5
CASSWGWGHGDYGYTF	TRBV27	TRBJ1-2
CSARVGGGGSPLHF	TRBV20-1	TRBJ1-6
CASSQEGRPLSYEQYF	TRBV3-1	TRBJ2-7
CASSVGGILETQYF	TRBV9	TRBJ2-5
CSAIPGWLPEQYF	TRBV20-1	TRBJ2-7
CASRALAGEETQYF	TRBV7-8	TRBJ2-5
CSVEDPWGGSGYTF	TRBV29-1	TRBJ1-2
CASSLRGIHGRYGYTF	TRBV13	TRBJ1-2
CASSETRGGRRTQYF	TRBV6-2/TRBV6-3	TRBJ2-5
CASSVAGDNSPLHF	TRBV9	TRBJ1-6